Listed here are 7 T cell receptor beta chains from one sample, sequenced in a study of immunodeficiency. Repertoires were generated with immunoSEQ multiplex PCR, while TCRdb's copy carries only in-frame clones and drops some. Seen here are 3,900 or so clones, under 95% observed once, and the top ten hold approximately 4.7%. Sequencing input: CD4+ T cells from blood. The receptor set was obtained from a human donor in good health.

The chain is built from TRBV18 and TRBJ2-1, with unresolved D. Trimming took 3 bases from V and 3 from J, leaving 12 bases between them. This CDR3 has 15 residues. The V gene's germline CDR1 is KGHSH and CDR2 LQKENI. Here the CDR3 DNA reads TGTGCCAGCTCACCGGCGCCAGGAAACTACAATGAGCAGTTCTTC. It codes for CASSPAPGNYNEQFF.

This rearrangement joins TRBV18 to TRBJ2-1, with 8 nucleotides matching TRBD2. Germline CDR1 reads KGHSH; CDR2 reads LQKENI. CDR3 length: 15 amino acids. The V and J ends lost 3 bases and 8 bases, in that order; junction bases with no gene match: 9. The chain's CDR3 is CASSPGAGAFDEQFF. CDR3 sequence (DNA): TGTGCCAGCTCACCGGGAGCGGGGGCTTTCGATGAGCAGTTCTTC.

The chain carries TRBV5-1 and TRBJ2-1, with 9 bases identical to TRBD2. Germline CDR1 is SGHRS and CDR2 is YFSETQ. V lost 4 bases and J lost 2; bases outside the gene matches: 10. The CDR3 consists of 17 residues. For the CDR3, the DNA is TGCGCCAGCAGCGGCCAGACCGGGACTAGCCCCTACAATGAGCAGTTCTTC. It is translated as CASSGQTGTSPYNEQFF. Full variable domain (missing parts from reference TRBV5-1 and TRBJ2-1): KAGVTQTPRYLIKTRGQQVTLSCSPISGHRSVSWYQQTPGQGLQFLFEYFSETQRNKGNFPGRFSGRQFSNSRSEMNVSTLELGDSALYLCASSGQTGTSPYNEQFFGPGTRLTVL.

A few counts support this clone. The identical CDR3 is also encoded by other nucleotide sequences in the sample. In DNA, the CDR3 is TGCGCCAGCAGCTTAGTGGTCAGCCCCTACGAGCAGTACTTC. Translating it yields CASSLVVSPYEQYF. This rearrangement joins TRBV5-1 to TRBJ2-7, with D hard to call. The length of the CDR3 is 14 residues. CDR1 and CDR2 (germline): SGHRS, YFSETQ. V lost 2 bases and J lost 2, with 11 bases in between.

This sequence joins TRBV2 and TRBJ2-1, with D perhaps matching TRBD1 (5 bases). Trimming stripped 6 bases from V and 7 bases from J, with 16 bases between. The CDR3 contains 14 residues. Germline V gene lookup returns CDR1 SNHLY and CDR2 FYNNEI. In DNA, the CDR3 is TGTGCCAGCAGCCACTACTACAGGAATAATGAGCAGTTCTTC. Residues: CASSHYYRNNEQFF.

The V call is TRBV5-1, the J call TRBJ1-1; D is ambiguous. Germline CDR1 is SGHRS and CDR2 is YFSETQ. The CDR3 covers 15 residues. The V and J ends lost 0 bases and 1 base respectively, with 10 bases between them. The CDR3 DNA is TGCGCCAGCAGCTTGGTGTGGGGTGGGAACACTGAAGCTTTCTTT. This translates into CASSLVWGGNTEAFF.

The chain has TRBV5-1 and TRBJ2-5, with unresolved D. The CDR3 spans 14 residues. The ends were cut back, 0 bases at V and 4 bases at J, with 10 bases in the middle. Germline CDR1 reads SGHRS; CDR2 reads YFSETQ. CDR3 residues: CASSLGRSGETQYF. The CDR3 DNA reads as TGCGCCAGCAGCTTGGGCCGGAGTGGAGAGACCCAGTACTTC. Variable domain in full (rest from reference TRBV5-1 and TRBJ2-5): KAGVTQTPRYLIKTRGQQVTLSCSPISGHRSVSWYQQTPGQGLQFLFEYFSETQRNKGNFPGRFSGRQFSNSRSEMNVSTLELGDSALYLCASSLGRSGETQYFGPGTRLLVL.